The TCR beta chain under discussion was sequenced for a study of monozygotic twins with inflammatory bowel disease. TCRdb re-called the 5' RACE reads and catalogs CDR3 proteins one per entry, DNA excluded. The table lists around 47,000 distinct CDR3 sequences. Study-wide results and caveats: The authors could not tell different T cell subtypes apart.

Investigators pulled total RNA out of whole blood and did not sort T cells. The CDR3 totals 18 residues. Germline loops: CDR1 SSHAT, CDR2 FNYEAQ (reference sequence). As for this clonotype: Its specificity is unknown.

The rearrangement joins TRBV7-7 to TRBJ2-1; TCRdb calls TRBD2, which cannot be checked without DNA. This receptor was taken from a human donor with ulcerative colitis or Crohn's disease, or a healthy co-twin of an affected twin (not recorded which). The sequenced material came from blood. CDR3 region: CASSLAHSGLAGEGEQFF.